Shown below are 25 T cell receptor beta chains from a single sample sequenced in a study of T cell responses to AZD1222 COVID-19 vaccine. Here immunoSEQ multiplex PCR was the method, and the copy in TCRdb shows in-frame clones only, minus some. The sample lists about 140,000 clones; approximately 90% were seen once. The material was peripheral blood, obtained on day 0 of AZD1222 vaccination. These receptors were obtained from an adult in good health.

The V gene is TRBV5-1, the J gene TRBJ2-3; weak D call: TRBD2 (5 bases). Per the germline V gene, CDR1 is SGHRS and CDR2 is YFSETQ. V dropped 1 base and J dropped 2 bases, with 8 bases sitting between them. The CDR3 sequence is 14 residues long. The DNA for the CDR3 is TGCGCCAGCAGCTTGATCGGGAACACAGATACGCAGTATTTT. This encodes CASSLIGNTDTQYF.

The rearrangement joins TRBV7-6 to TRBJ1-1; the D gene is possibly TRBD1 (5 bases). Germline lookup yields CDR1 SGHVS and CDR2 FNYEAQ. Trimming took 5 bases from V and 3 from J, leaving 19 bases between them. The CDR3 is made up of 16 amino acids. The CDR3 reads CASSRGIIPPDTEAFF. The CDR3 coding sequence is TGTGCCAGCAGCCGGGGGATAATTCCCCCGGACACTGAAGCTTTCTTT.

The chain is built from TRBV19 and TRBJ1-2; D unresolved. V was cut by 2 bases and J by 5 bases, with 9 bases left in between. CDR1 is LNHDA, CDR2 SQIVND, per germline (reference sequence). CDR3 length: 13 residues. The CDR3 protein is CASSISNTYGYTF. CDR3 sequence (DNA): TGTGCCAGTAGTATATCAAACACTTATGGCTACACCTTC.

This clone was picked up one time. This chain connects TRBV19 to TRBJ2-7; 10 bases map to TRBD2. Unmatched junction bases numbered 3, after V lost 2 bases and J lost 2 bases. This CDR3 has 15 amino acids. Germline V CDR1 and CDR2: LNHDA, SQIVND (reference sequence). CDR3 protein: CASSILAGEAYEQYF. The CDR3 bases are TGTGCCAGTAGTATACTAGCGGGAGAGGCCTACGAGCAGTACTTC.

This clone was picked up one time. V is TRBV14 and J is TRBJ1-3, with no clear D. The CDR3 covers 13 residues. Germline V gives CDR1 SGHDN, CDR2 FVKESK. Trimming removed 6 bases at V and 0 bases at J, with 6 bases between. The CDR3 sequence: CASRLFSGNTIYF. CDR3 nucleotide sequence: TGTGCCAGCAGACTGTTCTCTGGAAACACCATATATTTT. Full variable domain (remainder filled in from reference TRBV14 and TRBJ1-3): EAGVTQFPSHSVIEKGQTVTLRCDPISGHDNLYWYRRVMGKEIKFLLHFVKESKQDESGMPNNRFLAERTGGTYSTLKVQPAELEDSGVYFCASRLFSGNTIYFGEGSWLTVV.

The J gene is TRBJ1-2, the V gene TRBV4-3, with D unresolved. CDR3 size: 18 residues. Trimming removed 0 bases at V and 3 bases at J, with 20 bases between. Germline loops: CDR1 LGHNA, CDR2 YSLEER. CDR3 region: CASSQDPLLPSWDYGYTF. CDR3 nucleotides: TGCGCCAGCAGCCAAGATCCGTTGTTACCCTCTTGGGACTATGGCTACACCTTC.

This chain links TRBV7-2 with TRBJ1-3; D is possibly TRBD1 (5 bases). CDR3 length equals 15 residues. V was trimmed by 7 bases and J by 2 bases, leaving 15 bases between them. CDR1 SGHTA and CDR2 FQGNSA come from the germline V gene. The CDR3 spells CASIQDTLPGNTIYF. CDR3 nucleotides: TGTGCCAGCATCCAGGACACTCTTCCTGGAAACACCATATATTTT.

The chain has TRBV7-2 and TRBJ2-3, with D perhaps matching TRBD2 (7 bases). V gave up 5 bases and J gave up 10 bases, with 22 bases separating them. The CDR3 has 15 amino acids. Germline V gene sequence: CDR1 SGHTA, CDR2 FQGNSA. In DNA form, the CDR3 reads TGTGCCAGCAGCCGTGAGGGGGGGGCCAAAAGATCGCAGTATTTT. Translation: CASSREGGAKRSQYF.

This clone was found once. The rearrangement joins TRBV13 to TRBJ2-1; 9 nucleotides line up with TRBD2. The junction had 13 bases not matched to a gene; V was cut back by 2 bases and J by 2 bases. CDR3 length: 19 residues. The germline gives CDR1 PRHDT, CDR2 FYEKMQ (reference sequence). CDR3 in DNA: TGTGCCAGCAGCTTAAGGAGTAGCGGGAGTAAAACCACCTACAATGAGCAGTTCTTC. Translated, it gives CASSLRSSGSKTTYNEQFF.

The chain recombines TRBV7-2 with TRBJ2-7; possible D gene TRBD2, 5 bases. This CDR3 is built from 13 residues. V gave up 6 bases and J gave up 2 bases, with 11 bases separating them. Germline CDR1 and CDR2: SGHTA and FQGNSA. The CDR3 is CASRRTGTYEQYF. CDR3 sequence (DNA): TGTGCCAGCAGGAGGACGGGAACCTACGAGCAGTACTTC.

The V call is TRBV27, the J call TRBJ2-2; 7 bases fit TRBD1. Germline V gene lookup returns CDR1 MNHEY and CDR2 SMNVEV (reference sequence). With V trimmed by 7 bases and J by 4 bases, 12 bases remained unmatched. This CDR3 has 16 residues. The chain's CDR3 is CASTEGAGTLTGELFF. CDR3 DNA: TGTGCCAGCACCGAGGGGGCCGGGACACTCACCGGGGAGCTGTTTTTT.

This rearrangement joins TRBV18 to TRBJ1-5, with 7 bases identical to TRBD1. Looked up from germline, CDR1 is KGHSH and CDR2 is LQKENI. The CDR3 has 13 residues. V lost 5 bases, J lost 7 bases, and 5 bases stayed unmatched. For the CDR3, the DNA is TGTGCCAGCTCAGGGGCAGGGGGACAGCCCCAGCATTTT. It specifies CASSGAGGQPQHF.

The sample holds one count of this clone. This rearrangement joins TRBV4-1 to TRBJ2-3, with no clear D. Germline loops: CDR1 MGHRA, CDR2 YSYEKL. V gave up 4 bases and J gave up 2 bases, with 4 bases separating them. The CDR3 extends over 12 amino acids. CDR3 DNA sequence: TGCGCCAGCAGCCCGGACACAGATACGCAGTATTTT. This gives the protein CASSPDTDTQYF.

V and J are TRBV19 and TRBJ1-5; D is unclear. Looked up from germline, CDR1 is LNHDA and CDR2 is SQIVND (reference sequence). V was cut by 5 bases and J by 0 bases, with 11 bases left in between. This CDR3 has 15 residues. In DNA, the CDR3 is TGTGCCAGTAGTTCGGGAGAGAGTAGCAATCAGCCCCAGCATTTT. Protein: CASSSGESSNQPQHF.

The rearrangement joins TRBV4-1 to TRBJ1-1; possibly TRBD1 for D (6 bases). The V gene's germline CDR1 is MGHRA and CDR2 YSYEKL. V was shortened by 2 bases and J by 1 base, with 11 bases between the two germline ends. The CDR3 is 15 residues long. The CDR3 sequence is CASSQLTGTNTEAFF. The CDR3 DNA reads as TGCGCCAGCAGCCAACTGACAGGAACGAACACTGAAGCTTTCTTT.

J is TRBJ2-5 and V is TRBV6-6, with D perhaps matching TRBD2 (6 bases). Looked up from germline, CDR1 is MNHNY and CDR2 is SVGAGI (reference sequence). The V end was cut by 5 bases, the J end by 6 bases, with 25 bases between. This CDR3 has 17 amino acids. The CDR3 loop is CASSPSTGTPGGKTQYF. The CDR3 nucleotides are TGTGCCAGCAGTCCGTCTACCGGGACTCCTGGCGGGAAGACCCAGTACTTC.

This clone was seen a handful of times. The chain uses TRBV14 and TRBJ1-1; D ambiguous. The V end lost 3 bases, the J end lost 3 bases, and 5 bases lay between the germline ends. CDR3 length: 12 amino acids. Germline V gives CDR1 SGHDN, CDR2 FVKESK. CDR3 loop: CASSHTYTEAFF. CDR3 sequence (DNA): TGTGCCAGCAGCCACACCTACACTGAAGCTTTCTTT.

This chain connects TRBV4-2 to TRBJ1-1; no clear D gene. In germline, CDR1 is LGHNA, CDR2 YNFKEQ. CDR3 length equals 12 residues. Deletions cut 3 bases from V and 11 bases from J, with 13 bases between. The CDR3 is CASSQEGLWAFF. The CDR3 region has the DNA TGTGCCAGCAGCCAGGAGGGCTTATGGGCTTTCTTT.

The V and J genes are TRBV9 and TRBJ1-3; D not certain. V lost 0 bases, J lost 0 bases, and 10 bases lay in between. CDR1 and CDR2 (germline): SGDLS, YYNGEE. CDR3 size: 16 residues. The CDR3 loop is CASSVGVLPSGNTIYF. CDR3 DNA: TGTGCCAGCAGCGTAGGAGTGTTACCCTCTGGAAACACCATATATTTT.

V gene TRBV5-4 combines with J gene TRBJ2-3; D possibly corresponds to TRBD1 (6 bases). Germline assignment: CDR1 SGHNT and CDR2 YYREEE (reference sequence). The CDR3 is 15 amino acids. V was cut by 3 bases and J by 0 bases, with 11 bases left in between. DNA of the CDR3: TGTGCCAGCAGCTGGGGACACCTAAGCACAGATACGCAGTATTTT. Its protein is CASSWGHLSTDTQYF.

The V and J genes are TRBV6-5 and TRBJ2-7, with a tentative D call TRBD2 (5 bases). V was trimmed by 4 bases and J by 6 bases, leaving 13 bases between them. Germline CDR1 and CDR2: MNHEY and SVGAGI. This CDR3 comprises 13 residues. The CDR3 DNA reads TGTGCCAGCAGTTCACCGGCGGGCACCGAGCAGTACTTC. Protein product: CASSSPAGTEQYF.

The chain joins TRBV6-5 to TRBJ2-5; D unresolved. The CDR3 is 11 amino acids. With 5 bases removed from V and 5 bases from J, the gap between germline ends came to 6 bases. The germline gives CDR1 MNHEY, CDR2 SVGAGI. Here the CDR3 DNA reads TGTGCCAGCAGTCCCGGGGAGACCCAGTACTTC. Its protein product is CASSPGETQYF.

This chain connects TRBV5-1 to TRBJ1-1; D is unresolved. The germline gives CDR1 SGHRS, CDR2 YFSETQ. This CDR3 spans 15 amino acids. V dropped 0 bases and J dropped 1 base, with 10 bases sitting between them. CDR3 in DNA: TGCGCCAGCAGCTTGGGTAGGGTGCCGAACACTGAAGCTTTCTTT. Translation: CASSLGRVPNTEAFF.

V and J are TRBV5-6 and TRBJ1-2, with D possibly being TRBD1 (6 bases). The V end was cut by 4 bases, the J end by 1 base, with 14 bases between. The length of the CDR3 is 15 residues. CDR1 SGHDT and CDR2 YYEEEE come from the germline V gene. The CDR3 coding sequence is TGTGCCAGCAGCAAACGGGACAACCGTAACTATGGCTACACCTTC. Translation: CASSKRDNRNYGYTF.

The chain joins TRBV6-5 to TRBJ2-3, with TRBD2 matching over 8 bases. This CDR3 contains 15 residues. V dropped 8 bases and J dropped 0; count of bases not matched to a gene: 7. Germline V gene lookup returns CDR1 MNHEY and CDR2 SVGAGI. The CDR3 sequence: CASAGIAGSTDTQYF. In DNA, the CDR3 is TGTGCCAGCGCGGGTATAGCGGGAAGCACAGATACGCAGTATTTT.